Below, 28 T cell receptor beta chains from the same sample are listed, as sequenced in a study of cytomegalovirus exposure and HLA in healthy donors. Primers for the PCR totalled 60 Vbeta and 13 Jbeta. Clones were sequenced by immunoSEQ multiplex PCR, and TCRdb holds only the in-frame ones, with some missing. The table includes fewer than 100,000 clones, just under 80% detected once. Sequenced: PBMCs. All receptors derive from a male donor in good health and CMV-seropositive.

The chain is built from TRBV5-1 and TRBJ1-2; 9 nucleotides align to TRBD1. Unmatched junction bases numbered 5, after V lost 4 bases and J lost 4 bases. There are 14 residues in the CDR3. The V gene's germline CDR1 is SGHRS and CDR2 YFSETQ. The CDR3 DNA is TGCGCCAGCAGCACGGGACAGGGAGGCTATGGCTACACCTTC. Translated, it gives CASSTGQGGYGYTF.

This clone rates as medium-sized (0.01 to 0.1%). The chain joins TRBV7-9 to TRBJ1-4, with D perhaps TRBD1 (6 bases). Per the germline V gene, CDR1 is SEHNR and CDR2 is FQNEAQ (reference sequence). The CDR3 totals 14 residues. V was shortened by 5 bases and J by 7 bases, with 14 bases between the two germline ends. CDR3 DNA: TGTGCCAGCAGCAACTACAGGGATGGTGAAAAACTGTTTTTT. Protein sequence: CASSNYRDGEKLFF.

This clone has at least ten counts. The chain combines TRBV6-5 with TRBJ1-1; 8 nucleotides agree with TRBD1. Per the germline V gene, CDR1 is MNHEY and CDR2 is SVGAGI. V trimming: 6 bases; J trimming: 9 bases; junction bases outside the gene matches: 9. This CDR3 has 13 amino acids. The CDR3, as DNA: TGTGCCAGCAGAGGGACAGGCACAGACAAAGCTTTCTTT. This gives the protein CASRGTGTDKAFF.

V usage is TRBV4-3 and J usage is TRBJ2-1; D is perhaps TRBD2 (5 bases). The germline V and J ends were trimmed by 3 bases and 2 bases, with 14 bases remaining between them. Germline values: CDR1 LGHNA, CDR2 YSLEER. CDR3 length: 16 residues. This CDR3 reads CASSQMTTMPYNEQFF. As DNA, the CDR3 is TGCGCCAGCAGCCAGATGACGACTATGCCCTACAATGAGCAGTTCTTC.

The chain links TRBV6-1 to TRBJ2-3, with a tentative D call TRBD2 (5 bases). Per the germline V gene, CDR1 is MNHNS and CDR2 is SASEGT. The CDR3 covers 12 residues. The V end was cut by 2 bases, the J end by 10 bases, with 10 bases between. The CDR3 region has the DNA TGTGCCAGCAGTGAACTACTAGTTCCGCAGTATTTT. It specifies CASSELLVPQYF.

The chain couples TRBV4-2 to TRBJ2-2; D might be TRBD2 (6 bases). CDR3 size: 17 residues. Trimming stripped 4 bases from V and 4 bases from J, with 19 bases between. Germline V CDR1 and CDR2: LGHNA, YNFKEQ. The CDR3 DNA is TGTGCCAGCAGCCCCCGGGGTAGCGGTAGACTCACCGGGGAGCTGTTTTTT. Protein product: CASSPRGSGRLTGELFF.

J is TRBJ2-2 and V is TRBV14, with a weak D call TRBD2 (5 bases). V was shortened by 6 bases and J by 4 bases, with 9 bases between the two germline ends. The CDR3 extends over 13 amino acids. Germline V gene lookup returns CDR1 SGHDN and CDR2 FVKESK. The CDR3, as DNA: TGTGCCAGCAGGACCAGCGGCACCGGGGAGCTGTTTTTT. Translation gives CASRTSGTGELFF.

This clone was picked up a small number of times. CDR3 amino acids: CASSRIIPGLAGEETQYF. The CDR3 nucleotides are TGTGCCAGCAGCCGCATTATCCCGGGACTAGCGGGAGAGGAGACCCAGTACTTC. The V call is TRBV4-2, the J call TRBJ2-5; 14 positions match TRBD2. The junction had 12 bases not matched to a gene; V was cut back by 4 bases and J by 5 bases. The CDR3 is 18 amino acids. Germline-derived CDR1 and CDR2 are LGHNA and YNFKEQ.

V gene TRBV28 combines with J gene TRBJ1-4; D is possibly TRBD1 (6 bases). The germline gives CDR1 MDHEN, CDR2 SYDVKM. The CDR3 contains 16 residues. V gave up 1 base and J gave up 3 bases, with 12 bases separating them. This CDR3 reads CASSLYREWANEKLFF. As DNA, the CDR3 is TGTGCCAGCAGTTTATACAGGGAGTGGGCTAATGAAAAACTGTTTTTT.

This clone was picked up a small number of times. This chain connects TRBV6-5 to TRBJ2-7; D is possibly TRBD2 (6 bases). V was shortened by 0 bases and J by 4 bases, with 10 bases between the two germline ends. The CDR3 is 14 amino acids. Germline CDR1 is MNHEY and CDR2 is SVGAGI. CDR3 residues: CASSYSLAAYEQYF. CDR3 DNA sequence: TGTGCCAGCAGTTACTCACTAGCCGCGTACGAGCAGTACTTC.

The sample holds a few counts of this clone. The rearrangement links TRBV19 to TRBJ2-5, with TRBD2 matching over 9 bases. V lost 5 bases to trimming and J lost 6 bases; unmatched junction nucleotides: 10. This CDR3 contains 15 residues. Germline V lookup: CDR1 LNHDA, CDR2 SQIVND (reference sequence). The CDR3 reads CASSWVAGDGKTQYF. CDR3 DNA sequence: TGTGCCAGTAGTTGGGTAGCGGGAGATGGGAAGACCCAGTACTTC.

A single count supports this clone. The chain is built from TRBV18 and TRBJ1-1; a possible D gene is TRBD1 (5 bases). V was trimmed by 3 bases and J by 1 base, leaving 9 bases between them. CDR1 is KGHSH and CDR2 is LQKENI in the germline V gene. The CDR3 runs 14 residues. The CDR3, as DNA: TGTGCCAGCTCACCGTGGGACTCGAACACTGAAGCTTTCTTT. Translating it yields CASSPWDSNTEAFF.

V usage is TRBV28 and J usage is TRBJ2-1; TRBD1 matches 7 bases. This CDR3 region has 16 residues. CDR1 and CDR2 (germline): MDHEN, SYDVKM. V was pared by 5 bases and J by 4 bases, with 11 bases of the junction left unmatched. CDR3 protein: CASSLRDSYTYNEQFF. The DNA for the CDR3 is TGTGCCAGCAGTCTCCGGGACAGCTACACGTACAATGAGCAGTTCTTC.

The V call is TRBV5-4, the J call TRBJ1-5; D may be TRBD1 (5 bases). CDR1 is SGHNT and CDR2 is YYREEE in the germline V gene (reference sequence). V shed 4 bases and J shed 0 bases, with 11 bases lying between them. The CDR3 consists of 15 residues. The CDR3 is CASSTDGHSNQPQHF. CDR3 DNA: TGTGCCAGCAGCACGGACGGACATAGCAATCAGCCCCAGCATTTT.

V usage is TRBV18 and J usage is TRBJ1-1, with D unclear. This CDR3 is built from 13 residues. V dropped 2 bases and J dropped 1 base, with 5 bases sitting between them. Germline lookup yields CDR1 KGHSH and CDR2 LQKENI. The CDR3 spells CASSPKQNTEAFF. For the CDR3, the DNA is TGTGCCAGCTCACCAAAGCAGAACACTGAAGCTTTCTTT.

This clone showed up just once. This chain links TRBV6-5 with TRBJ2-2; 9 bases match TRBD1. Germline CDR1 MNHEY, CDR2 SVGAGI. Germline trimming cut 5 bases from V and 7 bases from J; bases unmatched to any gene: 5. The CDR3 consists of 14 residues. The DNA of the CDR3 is TGTGCCAGCAGTGGTGGGACAGGGAACGGGGAGCTGTTTTTT. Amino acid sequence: CASSGGTGNGELFF.

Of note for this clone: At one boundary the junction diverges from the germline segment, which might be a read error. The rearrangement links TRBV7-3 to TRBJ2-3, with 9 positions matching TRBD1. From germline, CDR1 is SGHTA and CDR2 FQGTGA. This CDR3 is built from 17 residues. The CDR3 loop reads CASSSRPPGQGEETQYF. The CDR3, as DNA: TGTGCCAGCAGCTCGCGACCCCCGGGACAGGGTGAAGAGACCCAGTACTTT.

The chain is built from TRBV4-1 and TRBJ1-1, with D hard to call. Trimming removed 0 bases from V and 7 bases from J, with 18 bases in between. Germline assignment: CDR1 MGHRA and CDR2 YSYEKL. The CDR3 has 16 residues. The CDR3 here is CASSQDFLGVMGEAFF. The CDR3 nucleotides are TGCGCCAGCAGCCAAGATTTTTTAGGAGTTATGGGTGAAGCTTTCTTT.

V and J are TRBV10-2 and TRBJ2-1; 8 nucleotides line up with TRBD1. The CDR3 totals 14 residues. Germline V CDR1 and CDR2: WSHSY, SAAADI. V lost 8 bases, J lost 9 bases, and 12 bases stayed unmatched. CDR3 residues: CASRKGQGYREQFF. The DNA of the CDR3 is TGCGCCAGCCGCAAAGGACAGGGTTATCGTGAGCAGTTCTTC.

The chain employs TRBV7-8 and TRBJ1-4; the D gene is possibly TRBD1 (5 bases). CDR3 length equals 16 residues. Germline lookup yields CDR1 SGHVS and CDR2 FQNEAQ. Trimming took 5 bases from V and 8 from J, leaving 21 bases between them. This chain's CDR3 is CASSRRQAGWWEKLFF. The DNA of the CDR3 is TGTGCCAGCAGCCGCCGCCAGGCAGGGTGGTGGGAAAAACTGTTTTTT.

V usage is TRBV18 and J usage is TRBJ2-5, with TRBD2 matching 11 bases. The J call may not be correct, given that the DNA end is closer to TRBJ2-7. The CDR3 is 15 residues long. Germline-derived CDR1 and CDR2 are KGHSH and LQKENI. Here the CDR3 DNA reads TGTGCCAGCTCACCGGGACTAGCGGAGATCTACGAGCAGTACTTC. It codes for CASSPGLAEIYEQYF.

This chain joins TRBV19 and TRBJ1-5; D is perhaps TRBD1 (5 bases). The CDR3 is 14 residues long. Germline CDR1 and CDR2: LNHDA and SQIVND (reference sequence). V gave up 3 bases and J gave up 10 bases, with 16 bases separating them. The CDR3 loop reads CASSMGRSQVPQHF. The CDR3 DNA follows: TGTGCCAGTAGTATGGGTCGATCACAGGTACCCCAGCATTTT.

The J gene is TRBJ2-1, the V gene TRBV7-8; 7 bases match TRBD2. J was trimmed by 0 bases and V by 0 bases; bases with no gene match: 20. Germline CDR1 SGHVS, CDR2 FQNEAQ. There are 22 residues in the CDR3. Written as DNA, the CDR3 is TGTGCCAGCAGCTTAGCTGCCTTTCAACGGGGACTAACCACGATCTCCTACAATGAGCAGTTCTTC. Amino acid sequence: CASSLAAFQRGLTTISYNEQFF.

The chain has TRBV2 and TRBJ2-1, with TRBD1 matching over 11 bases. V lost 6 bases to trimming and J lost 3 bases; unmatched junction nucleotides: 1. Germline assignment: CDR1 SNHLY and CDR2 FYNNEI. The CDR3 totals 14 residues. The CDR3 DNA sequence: TGTGCCAGCAGCGGGACAGGGGGCTACAATGAGCAGTTCTTC. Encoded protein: CASSGTGGYNEQFF.

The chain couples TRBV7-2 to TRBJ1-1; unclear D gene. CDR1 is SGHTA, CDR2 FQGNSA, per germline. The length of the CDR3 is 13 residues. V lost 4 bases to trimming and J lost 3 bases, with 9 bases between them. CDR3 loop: CASSSSDYTEAFF. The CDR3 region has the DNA TGTGCCAGCAGCTCATCAGACTACACTGAAGCTTTCTTT.

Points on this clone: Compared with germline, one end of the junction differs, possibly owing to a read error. The CDR3 sequence: CDWSVLPRSNSGNTIYF. DNA of the CDR3: TGTGACTGGAGTGTTCTCCCGAGATCGAACTCTGGAAACACCATATATTTT. The chain is built from TRBV30 and TRBJ1-3; D is uncertain. Germline V lookup: CDR1 GTSNPN, CDR2 SVGIG (reference sequence). The CDR3 runs 17 residues.

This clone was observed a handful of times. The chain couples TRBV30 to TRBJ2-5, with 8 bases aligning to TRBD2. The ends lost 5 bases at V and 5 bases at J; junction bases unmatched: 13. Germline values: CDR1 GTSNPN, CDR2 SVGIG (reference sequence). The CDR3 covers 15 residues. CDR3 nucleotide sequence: TGTGCCTGGCATAGTAGCGGGGCCGGGAAGGAGACCCAGTACTTC. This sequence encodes CAWHSSGAGKETQYF.

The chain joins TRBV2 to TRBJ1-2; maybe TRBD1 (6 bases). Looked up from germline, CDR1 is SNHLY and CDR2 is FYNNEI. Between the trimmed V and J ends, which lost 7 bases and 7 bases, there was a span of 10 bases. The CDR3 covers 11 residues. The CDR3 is CASTGDVGYTF. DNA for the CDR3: TGTGCCAGCACAGGGGATGTTGGCTACACCTTC.